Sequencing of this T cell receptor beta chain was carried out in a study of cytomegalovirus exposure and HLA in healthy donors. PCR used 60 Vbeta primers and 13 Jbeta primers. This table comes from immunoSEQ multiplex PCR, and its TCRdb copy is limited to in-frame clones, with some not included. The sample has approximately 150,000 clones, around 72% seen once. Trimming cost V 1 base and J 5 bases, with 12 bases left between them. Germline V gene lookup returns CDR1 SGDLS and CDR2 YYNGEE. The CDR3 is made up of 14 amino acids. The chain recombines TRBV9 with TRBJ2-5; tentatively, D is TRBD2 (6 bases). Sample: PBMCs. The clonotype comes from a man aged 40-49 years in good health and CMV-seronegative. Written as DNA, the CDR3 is TGTGCCAGCAGCGTAAAGGCAGGGAGGGAGACCCAGTACTTC. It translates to CASSVKAGRETQYF.